The 10 T cell receptor beta chains in this list originate from one sample, sequenced in a study of blood T cells in healthy people across ages. The authors ran a second PCR of about 7 to 11 cycles using a sample-barcoded 5' primer and a J-beta primer mix. A single record per CDR3 protein comes from TCRdb applying MiXCR to the 5' RACE reads. The sample lists some 1,500,000 distinct CDR3 sequences, roughly 43% seen once, with under 5% in the top ten. The specimen was blood. The receptors stem from a woman younger than 35 in good health.

This clonotype was detected only a few times. The V gene is TRBV10-3, the J gene TRBJ2-3, with 9 bases matching TRBD2. The CDR3 totals 17 residues. CDR1 and CDR2 from the germline V gene are ENHRY and SYGVKD. The trim removed 3 bases at V and 2 bases at J, leaving 9 bases unmatched. CDR3 region: CAISEPPSGGTTDTQYF. The DNA of the CDR3 is TGTGCCATCAGTGAACCTCCGAGCGGGGGGACCACAGATACGCAGTATTTT.

The chain is built from TRBV29-1 and TRBJ2-3; D is possibly TRBD2 (5 bases). Trimming took off 8 bases at V and 2 bases at J, with 11 bases between the two ends. The CDR3 loop spans 12 amino acids. Germline V gene data show CDR1 as SQVTM and CDR2 as ANQGSEA. The CDR3 loop is CSPRGTTDTQYF. CDR3 coding DNA: TGCAGCCCCCGGGGAACCACAGATACGCAGTATTTT.

This chain connects TRBV20-1 to TRBJ2-1; 13 nucleotides line up with TRBD2. The length of the CDR3 is 14 residues. J lost 8 bases, V lost 7 bases, and 8 bases had no gene match. In germline, CDR1 is DFQATT, CDR2 SNEGSKA (reference sequence). In nucleotides, the CDR3 is TGCAGTGGCCGGACTAGCGGGGGTGGAGATGAGCAGTTCTTC. The encoded protein is CSGRTSGGGDEQFF.

In this sample, this clonotype turned up a few times. The chain uses TRBV20-1 and TRBJ2-5, with 15 bases lining up with TRBD2. With 2 bases clipped from V and 11 bases from J, the junction kept 6 bases outside the gene matches. Germline CDR1 is DFQATT and CDR2 is SNEGSKA (reference sequence). The CDR3 has 14 amino acids. The CDR3 is CSARPGLAGGQQYF. The CDR3 DNA sequence: TGCAGTGCTAGACCAGGACTAGCGGGAGGGCAGCAGTACTTC.

This clonotype appeared a few times. This chain links TRBV12-3 or TRBV12-4 with TRBJ2-3, with 10 bases that match TRBD2. V lost 6 bases and J lost 6; bases outside the gene matches: 9. The CDR3 contains 15 residues. Written as DNA, the CDR3 is TGTGCCAGCAGCGGAAGCGGGGGGGCTTTCGATACGCAGTATTTT. Translated: CASSGSGGAFDTQYF.

The table lists this clonotype with a few counts. The chain recombines TRBV6-5 with TRBJ2-6, with 7 bases matching TRBD1. The CDR3 is 19 residues long. Germline V gene data show CDR1 as MNHEY and CDR2 as SVGAGI. V shed 1 base and J 0 bases; nucleotides not matched to a gene: 9. DNA for the CDR3: TGTGCCAGCAGTTACTACCCCTGGGACAGCACCTCTGGGGCCAACGTCCTGACTTTC. Translation gives CASSYYPWDSTSGANVLTF.

In its sample, this clonotype was seen once. The V call is TRBV4-1, the J call TRBJ1-2, with D possibly being TRBD1 (5 bases). Germline assignment: CDR1 MGHRA and CDR2 YSYEKL. The CDR3 runs to 14 residues. With 4 bases removed from V and 7 bases from J, the gap between germline ends came to 16 bases. The CDR3 spells CASSRDGTPVGYTF. The CDR3 nucleotides are TGCGCCAGCAGCCGGGACGGGACCCCCGTTGGCTACACCTTC.

This clonotype came up a few times. The chain joins TRBV20-1 to TRBJ2-7, with TRBD2 matching over 14 bases. CDR1 and CDR2 from the germline V gene are DFQATT and SNEGSKA (reference sequence). With V trimmed by 6 bases and J by 2 bases, 6 bases remained unmatched. This CDR3 is built from 15 residues. CDR3 DNA sequence: TGCAGTGCATCGGGACTAGCGGGGGTCCCCTACGAGCAGTACTTC. As protein: CSASGLAGVPYEQYF.

With respect to this clonotype: With a much larger clone just one base away, this may be a read error. The chain combines TRBV20-1 with TRBJ2-3; 9 bases map to TRBD2. In germline, CDR1 is DFQATT, CDR2 SNEGSKA (reference sequence). The CDR3 totals 16 residues. The DNA of the CDR3 is TGCAGTGCCCTAACTCTTCTAGCGGGGTCCACAGATAGGCAGTATTTT. Amino acid sequence: CSALTLLAGSTDRQYF.

CDR3 protein: CASSPGRGASYEQYF. DNA of the CDR3: TGCGCCAGCAGTCCCGGACGGGGCGCCTCCTACGAGCAGTACTTC. This chain joins TRBV5-1 and TRBJ2-7, with D perhaps matching TRBD1 or TRBD2 (5 bases each). Germline V lookup: CDR1 SGHRS, CDR2 YFSETQ. The CDR3 totals 15 residues. V dropped 5 bases and J dropped 0 bases, with 15 bases sitting between them. The variable domain in full, with the rest retrieved from reference TRBV5-1 and TRBJ2-7, is KAGVTQTPRYLIKTRGQQVTLSCSPISGHRSVSWYQQTPGQGLQFLFEYFSETQRNKGNFPGRFSGRQFSNSRSEMNVSTLELGDSALYLCASSPGRGASYEQYFGPGTRLTVT.